These 30 T cell receptor beta chains came from one sample sequenced in a study of T cells in Graves' hyperthyroidism and ophthalmopathy. TCR beta CDR3 region amplification was performed from RNA transcripts. Primed by the HTBI set, a first-round RT-PCR was run on the TCR CDR3. TCRdb processed the multiplex PCR reads anew with MiXCR; each CDR3 protein has one entry. This table has a few hundred thousand distinct CDR3 sequences, around 17% appearing once. The sample taken for sequencing was blood. Every receptor here comes from a middle-aged man with Graves' hyperthyroidism.

This clonotype was seen more than once but under ten times. The chain couples TRBV13 to TRBJ1-6, with no clear D. The V end lost 2 bases, the J end lost 1 base, and 6 bases lay between the germline ends. The germline V gene encodes CDR1 PRHDT and CDR2 FYEKMQ (reference sequence). The CDR3 length is 15 residues. Here the CDR3 DNA reads TGTGCCAGCAGCTTACGGGGATCCTATAATTCACCCCTCCACTTT. Its protein product is CASSLRGSYNSPLHF.

This clonotype was counted between two and nine times. V usage is TRBV14 and J usage is TRBJ2-1, with TRBD2 matching 13 bases. V was pared by 2 bases and J by 12 bases, with 10 bases of the junction left unmatched. The CDR3 has 16 amino acids. CDR1 SGHDN and CDR2 FVKESK come from the germline V gene. The CDR3 is CASSQTSGGAFTPQFF. As DNA, the CDR3 is TGTGCCAGCAGCCAAACTAGCGGGGGGGCCTTTACCCCGCAGTTCTTC.

A word on this clonotype: A read error may be the cause here, since a much bigger clone is one base away. The chain couples TRBV5-1 to TRBJ2-7; 11 bases agree with TRBD1. Looked up from germline, CDR1 is SGHRS and CDR2 is YFSETQ. This CDR3 spans 14 amino acids. V shed 6 bases, J shed 6 bases, and the junction held 8 bases outside the gene matches. CDR3 region: CASNLGTGGPEQYF. As DNA, the CDR3 is TGCGCCAGCAACTTAGGGACAGGGGGACCCGAGCAGTACTTC.

This clonotype came up many times. The chain employs TRBV30 and TRBJ1-3, with D unclear. This CDR3 contains 12 residues. Per the germline V gene, CDR1 is GTSNPN and CDR2 is SVGIG (reference sequence). Deletions cut 0 bases from V and 3 bases from J, with 3 bases between. CDR3 protein: CAWSVLGNTIYF. The CDR3 coding sequence is TGTGCCTGGAGTGTACTTGGAAACACCATATATTTT.

The sample holds a few counts of this clonotype. The V and J genes are TRBV18 and TRBJ1-5, with 7 positions matching TRBD1. Germline values: CDR1 KGHSH, CDR2 LQKENI. J lost 0 bases, V lost 0 bases, and 5 bases had no gene match. The CDR3 consists of 17 residues. The CDR3 sequence is CASSPPSGQHSNQPQHF. The CDR3 DNA is TGTGCCAGCTCACCACCATCGGGACAGCATAGCAATCAGCCCCAGCATTTT.

The chain carries TRBV18 and TRBJ1-5; unclear D gene. The CDR3 totals 14 residues. Trimming stripped 2 bases from V and 1 base from J, with 6 bases between. Germline V gene data show CDR1 as KGHSH and CDR2 as LQKENI. The CDR3 bases are TGTGCCAGCTCACCAGATATGAGCAATCAGCCCCAGCATTTT. Translating gives CASSPDMSNQPQHF. Full variable domain (rest looked up from reference TRBV18 and TRBJ1-5): NAGVMQNPRHLVRRRGQEARLRCSPMKGHSHVYWYRQLPEEGLKFMVYLQKENIIDESGMPKERFSAEFPKEGPSILRIQQVVRGDSAAYFCASSPDMSNQPQHFGDGTRLSIL.

This clonotype has ten or more counts. The V gene is TRBV24-1, the J gene TRBJ1-6, with a weak D call TRBD1 (5 bases). The CDR3 is made up of 16 amino acids. The germline gives CDR1 KGHDR, CDR2 SFDVKD. Trimming cost V 2 bases and J 8 bases, with 15 bases left between them. CDR3 protein: CATSDSRTGGDSPLHF. CDR3 DNA: TGTGCCACCAGTGATTCCCGGACCGGGGGGGATTCACCCCTCCACTTT.

In its sample, this clonotype was seen many times. The chain combines TRBV10-3 with TRBJ2-3; 14 positions agree with TRBD2. With V trimmed by 10 bases and J by 0 bases, 9 bases remained unmatched. The CDR3 sequence is 17 residues long. Germline assignment: CDR1 ENHRY and CDR2 SYGVKD. This CDR3 reads CATGTSGGAGSTDTQYF. CDR3 nucleotide sequence: TGTGCCACAGGGACTAGCGGGGGAGCCGGAAGCACAGATACGCAGTATTTT.

This clonotype was observed at least ten times. The chain joins TRBV3-1 to TRBJ2-1; 9 bases are a match to TRBD1. CDR1 and CDR2 from the germline V gene are LGHDT and YNNKEL (reference sequence). The CDR3 has 14 residues. V lost 4 bases to trimming and J lost 8 bases; unmatched junction nucleotides: 6. CDR3 coding DNA: TGTGCCAGCAGCCGACCGACAGGGGGTCATGAGCAGTTCTTC. It is translated as CASSRPTGGHEQFF.

This clonotype has ten or more counts. This rearrangement joins TRBV28 to TRBJ1-5, with D perhaps TRBD1 (5 bases). The V gene lost 8 bases and the J gene lost 9 bases, with 23 bases spanning the gap. The CDR3 has 15 amino acids. Germline-derived CDR1 and CDR2 are MDHEN and SYDVKM. The CDR3 DNA sequence: TGTGCCAGCGGAATCTACAGGTCTCCCATGCTGCCCCAGCATTTT. It is translated as CASGIYRSPMLPQHF.

This clonotype was counted at least ten times. The gene calls are TRBV12-3 or TRBV12-4 and TRBJ2-6, with D perhaps TRBD1 (5 bases). Trimming took 8 bases from V and 4 from J, leaving 12 bases between them. This CDR3 spans 14 amino acids. DNA of the CDR3: TGTGCCAGCGGAGCAGGGTTCGGGGCCAACGTCCTGACTTTC. As protein: CASGAGFGANVLTF.

The sample holds many counts of this clonotype. This rearrangement joins TRBV12-3 or TRBV12-4 to TRBJ1-3; 9 nucleotides match TRBD1. V shed 5 bases and J 8 bases; nucleotides not matched to a gene: 13. The CDR3 is made up of 16 amino acids. CDR3 nucleotide sequence: TGTGCCAGCAGTCTTCGAGTACAGGGGGCGGGAGACACCATATATTTT. Translation gives CASSLRVQGAGDTIYF.

This clonotype showed up many times. This chain uses TRBV28 with TRBJ2-7; tentatively, D is TRBD1 (6 bases). Per germline, CDR1 MDHEN and CDR2 SYDVKM. This CDR3 is 15 amino acids long. Trimming cost V 2 bases and J 3 bases, with 14 bases left between them. CDR3 sequence (DNA): TGTGCCAGCAGTTTAACGGCAGGGGCAGACTACGAGCAGTACTTC. Protein sequence: CASSLTAGADYEQYF.

In its sample, this clonotype was seen many times. The V call is TRBV18, the J call TRBJ2-1; D is unresolved. The germline gives CDR1 KGHSH, CDR2 LQKENI. V was cut by 6 bases and J by 9 bases, with 15 bases left in between. The CDR3 loop spans 13 amino acids. The CDR3 is CASSIGSSVEQFF. The CDR3 DNA sequence: TGTGCCAGCTCTATCGGTTCGAGTGTTGAGCAGTTCTTC.

The rearrangement uses TRBV5-4 and TRBJ1-6; D might be TRBD1 (6 bases). CDR1 SGHNT and CDR2 YYREEE come from the germline V gene (reference sequence). CDR3 length equals 16 residues. The V end was cut by 1 base, the J end by 10 bases, with 18 bases between. CDR3 DNA sequence: TGTGCCAGCAGCTTGCGCGCGGGGGGCCGTGGGTCACCCCTCCACTTT. Translating gives CASSLRAGGRGSPLHF.

This clonotype was counted many times. The chain links TRBV11-1 to TRBJ2-7; D is possibly TRBD2 (5 bases). Germline-derived CDR1 and CDR2 are SGHAT and FQDESV (reference sequence). This CDR3 spans 14 amino acids. V was shortened by 2 bases and J by 3 bases, with 11 bases between the two germline ends. Written as DNA, the CDR3 is TGTGCCAGCAGCTTATCGGAGGTCCGCTACGAGCAGTACTTC. Protein: CASSLSEVRYEQYF. Drawing the rest from reference TRBV11-1 and TRBJ2-7, the complete variable domain is EAEVAQSPRYKITEKSQAVAFWCDPISGHATLYWYRQILGQGPELLVQFQDESVVDDSQLPKDRFSAERLKGVDSTLKIQPAELGDSAMYLCASSLSEVRYEQYFGPGTRLTVT.

This clonotype was observed at least ten times. The chain is built from TRBV5-1 and TRBJ1-1, with D possibly being TRBD1 (5 bases). The ends were cut back, 7 bases at V and 1 base at J, with 11 bases in the middle. CDR1 and CDR2 (germline): SGHRS, YFSETQ. There are 13 residues in the CDR3. DNA for the CDR3: TGCGCCAGCTGTTGGGGGGGGAACACTGAAGCTTTCTTT. This encodes CASCWGGNTEAFF. The complete variable domain, with remaining parts taken from reference TRBV5-1 and TRBJ1-1, reads KAGVTQTPRYLIKTRGQQVTLSCSPISGHRSVSWYQQTPGQGLQFLFEYFSETQRNKGNFPGRFSGRQFSNSRSEMNVSTLELGDSALYLCASCWGGNTEAFFGQGTRLTVV.

The table lists this clonotype with a few counts. The rearrangement joins TRBV6-1 to TRBJ1-2; TRBD1 aligns across 10 bases. Per germline, CDR1 MNHNS and CDR2 SASEGT. V was pared by 6 bases and J by 8 bases, with 6 bases of the junction left unmatched. The CDR3 contains 13 residues. The DNA of the CDR3 is TGTGCCAGCAGCCGACAGGGGGCTTTGGGCTACACCTTC. Translation gives CASSRQGALGYTF.

This clonotype was seen only a few times. The chain couples TRBV6-2 or TRBV6-3 to TRBJ2-5, with 9 positions matching TRBD1. The CDR3 contains 13 residues. Germline CDR1 reads MNHEY; CDR2 reads SVGEGT. V trimming: 6 bases; J trimming: 6 bases; junction bases outside the gene matches: 5. In DNA form, the CDR3 reads TGTGCCAGCAGCGACAGGGGGTTGAAGACCCAGTACTTC. This encodes CASSDRGLKTQYF.

This clonotype was recorded at least ten times. The rearrangement joins TRBV20-1 to TRBJ2-3; 7 nucleotides match TRBD2. The CDR3 totals 17 residues. Germline CDR1 and CDR2: DFQATT and SNEGSKA (reference sequence). After removal of 1 base from V and 2 bases from J, the junction contained 12 bases not matched to a gene. The CDR3 sequence is CSARGGRGSGNTDTQYF. CDR3 coding DNA: TGCAGTGCTAGAGGAGGGAGGGGCAGCGGGAACACAGATACGCAGTATTTT.

In the case of this clonotype: This may come from a read error, since a much larger clone is one base off. The chain links TRBV6-1 to TRBJ2-7; TRBD1 or TRBD2 may be the D gene (5 bases each). Germline loops: CDR1 MNHNS, CDR2 SASEGT. This CDR3 has 14 amino acids. The germline V and J ends were trimmed by 9 bases and 0 bases, with 15 bases remaining between them. The CDR3 DNA is TGTGCCAGTAGCCGAGGGGAAGGCTCCTACGAGCAGTACTTC. Translation gives CASSRGEGSYEQYF.

This clonotype was seen many times. The rearrangement joins TRBV7-3 to TRBJ2-1; 8 nucleotides line up with TRBD2. The CDR3 has 14 residues. Looked up from germline, CDR1 is SGHTA and CDR2 is FQGTGA. Unmatched junction bases numbered 9, after V lost 5 bases and J lost 9 bases. The CDR3 spells CASSPQRGGFEQFF. As DNA, the CDR3 is TGTGCCAGCAGCCCTCAACGGGGGGGCTTTGAGCAGTTCTTC.

This clonotype was picked up many times. The V gene is TRBV7-9, the J gene TRBJ2-1; D not certain. The germline CDR1 and CDR2 sequences are SEHNR and FQNEAQ (reference sequence). With 5 bases removed from V and 2 bases from J, the gap between germline ends came to 13 bases. The CDR3 loop spans 15 amino acids. CDR3 sequence reads: CASSPRQGTYNEQFF. The DNA of the CDR3 is TGTGCCAGCAGCCCAAGACAAGGAACCTACAATGAGCAGTTCTTC.

This clonotype was seen repeatedly, ten times or more. This chain joins TRBV27 and TRBJ1-2; D remains unclear. The CDR3 sequence is 14 residues long. Deletions cut 3 bases from V and 4 bases from J, with 12 bases between. Germline CDR1 MNHEY, CDR2 SMNVEV (reference sequence). The CDR3 here is CASSFARAAYGYTF. The CDR3 nucleotides are TGTGCCAGCAGTTTTGCTCGGGCGGCCTATGGCTACACCTTC.

The chain joins TRBV6-1 to TRBJ2-7; D is undetermined. V was cut by 3 bases and J by 4 bases, with 7 bases left in between. CDR3 size: 12 residues. Germline V gives CDR1 MNHNS, CDR2 SASEGT. DNA of the CDR3: TGTGCCAGCAGTGACTCAGGATACGAGCAGTACTTC. Translated: CASSDSGYEQYF.

This clonotype was observed many times. The J gene is TRBJ2-2, the V gene TRBV12-3 or TRBV12-4, with TRBD1 as a possible D gene (6 bases). The CDR3 runs to 15 residues. V was cut by 2 bases and J by 3 bases, with 10 bases left in between. The CDR3 protein is CASSLYRTDTGELFF. The CDR3 coding sequence is TGTGCCAGCAGTTTATATCGGACAGACACCGGGGAGCTGTTTTTT.

This clonotype was seen many times. At one boundary the junction diverges from the germline segment, which might be a read error. The chain couples TRBV27 to TRBJ1-5; D unresolved. The CDR3 has 13 residues. Germline V gene data show CDR1 as MNHEY and CDR2 as SMNVEV (reference sequence). The CDR3 here is CTTANYSNQPQHF. The CDR3 region has the DNA TGCACCACAGCCAACTATAGCAATCAGCCCCAGCATTTT.

Worth noting for this clonotype: This sequence may be a read error, since a much larger clone differs from it by one base. The conserved phenylalanine or tryptophan normally closing the CDR3 is absent here, so this likely arose from a read error. The genes are TRBV11-2 and TRBJ1-5, with TRBD1 matching 7 bases. The CDR3 loop spans 13 amino acids. J was trimmed by 5 bases and V by 5 bases; bases with no gene match: 3. CDR1 is SGHAT, CDR2 FQNNGV, per germline. The DNA of the CDR3 is TGTGCCAGCAGCACCGACAGGGATCAGCCCCAGCATCTT. It codes for CASSTDRDQPQHL.

V usage is TRBV11-2 and J usage is TRBJ2-1; D not certain. The V gene lost 3 bases and the J gene lost 6 bases, with 12 bases spanning the gap. Germline assignment: CDR1 SGHAT and CDR2 FQNNGV. CDR3 length equals 14 residues. This chain's CDR3 is CASSLAVGLNEQFF. The CDR3 coding sequence is TGTGCCAGCAGCTTGGCGGTGGGCCTCAATGAGCAGTTCTTC.

CDR3 sequence reads: CASSPPTGLNTEAFF. CDR3 DNA sequence: TGTGCCAGCAGCCCCCCGACAGGCTTGAACACTGAAGCTTTCTTT. The V call is TRBV11-1, the J call TRBJ1-1; a weak D match, TRBD1 (6 bases). This CDR3 contains 15 residues. The germline V and J ends were trimmed by 5 bases and 0 bases, with 13 bases remaining between them. Germline V gives CDR1 SGHAT, CDR2 FQDESV (reference sequence).